This section outlines one T cell receptor (beta chain) sequence together with its context. As yet, its antigen is unknown. These data originate in a study of cytomegalovirus exposure and HLA in healthy donors. Study-level results: Researchers reported that a few CMV-associated chains were confirmed in vitro as CMV antigen-specific.

The study drew the donors from its approximately 110-subject validation cohort, separate from the roughly 700-subject first cohort. Sequenced by immunoSEQ multiplex PCR; TCRdb stores in-frame clones only, minus some. The table shows 200,000 to 250,000 clones, with 87% occurring only once. V lost 1 base and J lost 0, with 4 bases in between. The CDR3 is 14 amino acids. Germline loops: CDR1 MNHNY, CDR2 SVGAGI (reference sequence). The receptor was isolated from a woman younger than 35 in good health and CMV-seropositive. The gene calls are TRBV6-6 and TRBJ1-3; D uncertain. Input material: PBMCs. The CDR3 loop reads CASSYLSSGNTIYF. The CDR3 region has the DNA TGTGCCAGCAGTTACTTGAGCTCTGGAAACACCATATATTTT.